These 32 T cell receptor beta chains share one sample of origin, sequenced in a study of control samples from healthy donors and cancer patients (dated by TCRdb to 2020 to 2021). The method behind the library was the immunoSEQ multiplex PCR assay. The source is immuneACCESS, and TCRdb retained only in-frame sequences with V and J called. Part of the clones is not carried over; for the studies checked, unresolved V genes explain less than half of this, and the remainder is unexplained. For this sample there are 130,000 or so clones; about 90% appear just once. More than 6.5% of the sample rests with the top ten. Material for sequencing was blood. These receptor sequences come from a man aged 18 to 30 in good health.

The CDR3 region is CASSLGTSDYNEQFF. The CDR3 region has the DNA TGTGCCAGCAGCCTCGGGACTAGCGACTACAATGAGCAGTTCTTC. The chain recombines TRBV9 with TRBJ2-1; 10 bases are a match to TRBD2. Looked up from germline, CDR1 is SGDLS and CDR2 is YYNGEE. V dropped 4 bases and J dropped 3; count of bases not matched to a gene: 4. The CDR3 runs 15 residues.

The chain links TRBV27 to TRBJ1-1; D not certain. CDR1 is MNHEY and CDR2 is SMNVEV in the germline V gene (reference sequence). This CDR3 has 14 residues. Between the trimmed V and J ends, which lost 4 bases and 1 base, there was a span of 10 bases. Written as DNA, the CDR3 is TGTGCCAGCAGTTCCAGCAGATCGAACACTGAAGCTTTCTTT. It yields the protein CASSSSRSNTEAFF.

As DNA, the CDR3 is TGTGCCAGCAGGCGTCAAAGCACCTCTGGAAACACCATATATTTT. Its translation is CASRRQSTSGNTIYF. The J gene is TRBJ1-3, the V gene TRBV6-6; no clear D gene. The germline V and J ends were trimmed by 6 bases and 0 bases, with 12 bases remaining between them. Germline lookup yields CDR1 MNHNY and CDR2 SVGAGI (reference sequence). The CDR3 is 15 residues long.

The chain combines TRBV5-1 with TRBJ2-5, with 7 bases lining up with TRBD1. After removal of 7 bases from V and 2 bases from J, the junction contained 11 bases not matched to a gene. This CDR3 is built from 15 residues. The germline V gene encodes CDR1 SGHRS and CDR2 YFSETQ. This CDR3 is CASFLNRDRQETQYF. CDR3 in DNA: TGCGCCAGCTTTCTCAACCGGGACAGACAAGAGACCCAGTACTTC.

The V and J genes are TRBV19 and TRBJ2-3; D gene unclear. Trimming cost V 2 bases and J 2 bases, with 5 bases left between them. The CDR3 is made up of 13 amino acids. Germline CDR1 reads LNHDA; CDR2 reads SQIVND (reference sequence). The CDR3 loop is CASSISYTDTQYF. The CDR3 DNA follows: TGTGCCAGTAGTATAAGCTACACAGATACGCAGTATTTT.

The chain joins TRBV12-3 or TRBV12-4 to TRBJ1-2; D is uncertain. V was clipped by 3 bases and J by 8 bases, with 13 bases between them. This CDR3 is 13 amino acids long. The CDR3 nucleotides are TGTGCCAGCAGTTTGGCGCCTCCGGGGGGCTACACCTTC. This sequence encodes CASSLAPPGGYTF.

The chain employs TRBV29-1 and TRBJ1-2, with 10 bases lining up with TRBD1. J gave up 2 bases and V 0 bases, and 9 bases lay outside the gene matches. The CDR3 extends over 17 amino acids. Germline CDR1 SQVTM, CDR2 ANQGSEA. The CDR3 reads CSVEELTGGLINYGYTF. Here the CDR3 DNA reads TGCAGCGTTGAAGAGTTGACAGGGGGCTTAATCAACTATGGCTACACCTTC.

This chain joins TRBV4-1 and TRBJ1-1; D is ambiguous. V was shortened by 4 bases and J by 1 base, with 13 bases between the two germline ends. The CDR3 consists of 15 residues. Per germline, CDR1 MGHRA and CDR2 YSYEKL. This CDR3 is CASSPSVAANTEAFF. CDR3 nucleotides: TGCGCCAGCAGCCCCTCCGTGGCGGCGAACACTGAAGCTTTCTTT.

This sequence joins TRBV19 and TRBJ2-7; TRBD1 agrees at 7 bases. The CDR3 is made up of 14 amino acids. Germline V gene data show CDR1 as LNHDA and CDR2 as SQIVND (reference sequence). Trimming at V came to 3 bases and at J to 2 bases, leaving 4 bases not matched to a gene. CDR3 nucleotides: TGTGCCAGTAGTATGGGAACAGGGGCCTACGAGCAGTACTTC. Its protein product is CASSMGTGAYEQYF.

This chain uses TRBV6-5 with TRBJ2-2, with D maybe TRBD2 (6 bases). The CDR3 extends over 12 amino acids. V gave up 8 bases and J gave up 7 bases, with 11 bases separating them. Germline values: CDR1 MNHEY, CDR2 SVGAGI. CDR3 region: CASGRDDGELFF. The CDR3 DNA reads as TGTGCCAGCGGGCGGGACGACGGGGAGCTGTTTTTT.

V usage is TRBV5-8 and J usage is TRBJ1-5; D is unresolved. Between the trimmed V and J ends, which lost 3 bases and 4 bases, there was a span of 8 bases. The CDR3 sequence is 13 residues long. Germline V lookup: CDR1 SGHTS, CDR2 YDEGEE. The CDR3: CASSSGLNQPQHF. The CDR3 nucleotides read TGTGCCAGCAGCTCCGGACTTAATCAGCCCCAGCATTTT.

The chain couples TRBV3-1 (or the pseudogene TRBV3-2) to TRBJ1-5; D call uncertain. Germline-derived CDR1 and CDR2 are LGHDT and YNNKEL (reference sequence). This CDR3 spans 13 amino acids. Trimming removed 1 base at V and 7 bases at J, with 8 bases between. The CDR3 spells CASSQGEGQPQHF. The CDR3 nucleotides read TGTGCCAGCAGCCAAGGGGAGGGACAGCCCCAGCATTTT.

The V and J genes are TRBV4-3 and TRBJ2-3; 8 positions match TRBD2. CDR1 and CDR2 (germline): LGHNA, YSLEER. V lost 0 bases and J lost 2; bases outside the gene matches: 10. This CDR3 spans 18 amino acids. DNA for the CDR3: TGCGCCAGCAGCCAAGAGCGAGAGCGGGGGCCCTTCACAGATACGCAGTATTTT. This gives the protein CASSQERERGPFTDTQYF.

The gene calls are TRBV10-2 and TRBJ2-5; D is unresolved. The ends were cut back, 7 bases at V and 2 bases at J, with 11 bases in the middle. CDR3 size: 13 residues. Germline V CDR1 and CDR2: WSHSY, SAAADI. CDR3 sequence (DNA): TGCGCCAGCAAGATTGGGGTACAAGAGACCCAGTACTTC. This encodes CASKIGVQETQYF.

This chain joins TRBV3-1 (or the pseudogene TRBV3-2) and TRBJ2-1, with 16 nucleotides matching TRBD2. With 4 bases clipped from V and 12 bases from J, the junction kept 6 bases outside the gene matches. CDR1 and CDR2 (germline): LGHDT, YNNKEL (reference sequence). The length of the CDR3 is 15 residues. The CDR3 sequence: CASSRQGLAGGRQFF. In DNA, the CDR3 is TGTGCCAGCAGCCGCCAGGGACTAGCGGGGGGGCGGCAGTTCTTC.

The chain uses TRBV6-6 and TRBJ1-5; D is unclear. Germline V gene data show CDR1 as MNHNY and CDR2 as SVGAGI (reference sequence). CDR3 length: 15 amino acids. Deletions cut 6 bases from V and 0 bases from J, with 12 bases between. For the CDR3, the DNA is TGTGCCAGCAGCAGGAATGGGTATAGCAATCAGCCCCAGCATTTT. This sequence encodes CASSRNGYSNQPQHF.

The rearrangement uses TRBV7-6 and TRBJ2-2, with 8 bases matching TRBD1. V lost 5 bases and J lost 3; bases outside the gene matches: 8. Per the germline V gene, CDR1 is SGHVS and CDR2 is FNYEAQ. The CDR3 contains 16 residues. The CDR3 nucleotides are TGTGCCAGCAGCCGCAGACAGGGGCTCGACACCGGGGAGCTGTTTTTT. It specifies CASSRRQGLDTGELFF. Supplemented by reference TRBV7-6 and TRBJ2-2, the full variable domain reads GAGVSQSPRYKVTKRGQDVALRCDPISGHVSLYWYRQALGQGPEFLTYFNYEAQQDKSGLPNDRFSAERPEGSISTLTIQRTEQRDSAMYRCASSRRQGLDTGELFFGEGSRLTVL.

The chain combines TRBV7-3 with TRBJ2-3; the D is unclear. Looked up from germline, CDR1 is SGHTA and CDR2 is FQGTGA. This CDR3 has 15 amino acids. The V gene lost 2 bases and the J gene lost 0 bases, with 9 bases spanning the gap. The CDR3 spells CASSLGGPSTDTQYF. The CDR3 region has the DNA TGTGCCAGCAGCTTAGGCGGACCTAGCACAGATACGCAGTATTTT.

The chain is built from TRBV11-2 and TRBJ1-3; no reliable D call. The germline CDR1 and CDR2 sequences are SGHAT and FQNNGV. Trimming removed 0 bases at V and 0 bases at J, with 12 bases between. The CDR3 consists of 17 residues. The CDR3 spells CASSLEPDGNSGNTIYF. Here the CDR3 DNA reads TGTGCCAGCAGCTTAGAACCGGACGGCAACTCTGGAAACACCATATATTTT.

CDR3: CSAEPMGNEQFF. The CDR3 DNA follows: TGCAGCGCCGAACCAATGGGGAATGAGCAGTTCTTC. This chain joins TRBV29-1 and TRBJ2-1; unclear D gene. Germline V gene sequence: CDR1 SQVTM, CDR2 ANQGSEA. V lost 7 bases and J lost 7, with 14 bases in between. This CDR3 is 12 amino acids long.

This sequence joins TRBV24-1 and TRBJ2-1; TRBD2 is a possible D gene (6 bases). There are 17 residues in the CDR3. V gave up 5 bases and J gave up 0 bases, with 16 bases separating them. Germline values: CDR1 KGHDR, CDR2 SFDVKD. The CDR3 loop reads CATSGPLQGGSYNEQFF. CDR3 DNA sequence: TGTGCCACCAGTGGCCCCCTCCAGGGAGGCTCCTACAATGAGCAGTTCTTC.

The rearrangement uses TRBV18 and TRBJ1-3; D is undetermined. There are 15 residues in the CDR3. Trimming pared 3 bases from V and 0 bases from J, leaving 9 bases between. Germline-derived CDR1 and CDR2 are KGHSH and LQKENI. CDR3 loop: CASSPTPSSGNTIYF. The CDR3, as DNA: TGTGCCAGCTCACCGACACCGAGCTCTGGAAACACCATATATTTT.

The rearrangement uses TRBV3-1 (or the pseudogene TRBV3-2) and TRBJ2-7; 8 bases line up with TRBD1. This CDR3 contains 15 residues. The V segment lost 4 bases and the J segment 3 bases; nucleotides outside the gene matches: 8. The germline CDR1 and CDR2 sequences are LGHDT and YNNKEL (reference sequence). This chain's CDR3 is CASSPYRGLSYEQYF. In nucleotides, the CDR3 is TGTGCCAGCAGCCCCTACAGGGGGTTAAGCTACGAGCAGTACTTC.

V is TRBV7-9 and J is TRBJ1-2; D ambiguous. V was pared by 5 bases and J by 8 bases, with 15 bases between. The germline gives CDR1 SEHNR, CDR2 FQNEAQ (reference sequence). This CDR3 comprises 13 residues. The CDR3 is CASSPPGGEGYTF. The DNA for the CDR3 is TGTGCCAGCAGCCCCCCAGGTGGGGAAGGCTACACCTTC.

This clone was seen a few times. The chain couples TRBV6-1 to TRBJ1-5; D gene ambiguous. Germline V lookup: CDR1 MNHNS, CDR2 SASEGT. CDR3 size: 13 residues. The V end was cut by 2 bases, the J end by 7 bases, with 9 bases between. Written as DNA, the CDR3 is TGTGCCAGCAGTGAAATGGAAATACAGCCCCAGCATTTT. Translating it yields CASSEMEIQPQHF.

The CDR3 loop is CASSLTGTGETQYF. The CDR3 bases are TGCGCCAGCAGCCTTACGGGGACAGGGGAGACCCAGTACTTC. V and J are TRBV5-1 and TRBJ2-5; 9 nucleotides align to TRBD1. V was pared by 4 bases and J by 5 bases, with 6 bases of the junction left unmatched. This CDR3 is built from 14 residues. Germline V CDR1 and CDR2: SGHRS, YFSETQ.

The chain has TRBV4-3 and TRBJ1-1; TRBD1 agrees at 9 bases. Trimming cost V 3 bases and J 11 bases; bases outside gene matches: 10. Germline V gene sequence: CDR1 LGHNA, CDR2 YSLEER. This CDR3 spans 14 amino acids. CDR3 nucleotides: TGCGCCAGCAGCCAGGATTCCGGGACAGGGAACGCTTTCTTT. This sequence encodes CASSQDSGTGNAFF.

This rearrangement joins TRBV28 to TRBJ1-6; 7 nucleotides line up with TRBD1. The CDR3 has 19 residues. Germline values: CDR1 MDHEN, CDR2 SYDVKM. With 2 bases clipped from V and 0 bases from J, the junction kept 10 bases outside the gene matches. CDR3 region: CASSLDRARLRSYNSPLHF. Here the CDR3 DNA reads TGTGCCAGCAGTTTAGACAGGGCCAGATTACGCTCCTATAATTCACCCCTCCACTTT.

The gene calls are TRBV5-6 and TRBJ2-3; unclear D gene. This CDR3 spans 12 amino acids. Germline CDR1 reads SGHDT; CDR2 reads YYEEEE. V was shortened by 0 bases and J by 6 bases, with 5 bases between the two germline ends. CDR3 nucleotide sequence: TGTGCCAGCAGCTTGGTTTTGGATACGCAGTATTTT. It is translated as CASSLVLDTQYF.

This chain links TRBV30 with TRBJ2-1, with D unresolved. Per the germline V gene, CDR1 is GTSNPN and CDR2 is SVGIG (reference sequence). V lost 0 bases and J lost 6, with 9 bases in between. CDR3 length equals 13 residues. The CDR3 is CAWSVHNTNEQFF. For the CDR3, the DNA is TGTGCCTGGAGTGTACATAATACCAATGAGCAGTTCTTC.

A few counts support this clone. The V call is TRBV6-5, the J call TRBJ1-1, with 10 positions matching TRBD1. The V gene end was trimmed by 7 bases and the J gene end by 6 bases; junction bases not matched to a gene: 8. This CDR3 comprises 14 residues. Germline loops: CDR1 MNHEY, CDR2 SVGAGI. The CDR3 loop reads CASKEPGQGSEAFF. DNA of the CDR3: TGTGCCAGCAAGGAACCGGGACAGGGGTCTGAAGCTTTCTTT.

The chain recombines TRBV28 with TRBJ1-5, with no clear D. Between the trimmed V and J ends, which lost 6 bases and 10 bases, there was a span of 4 bases. The CDR3 has 9 residues. From germline, CDR1 is MDHEN and CDR2 SYDVKM. CDR3 coding DNA: TGTGCCAGCAGCCCCCCCCAGCATTTT. Translated, it gives CASSPPQHF. The full variable domain, completed using reference TRBV28 and TRBJ1-5, is DVKVTQSSRYLVKRTGEKVFLECVQDMDHENMFWYRQDPGLGLRLIYFSYDVKMKEKGDIPEGYSVSREKKERFSLILESASTNQTSMYLCASSPPQHFGDGTRLSIL.